The next 5 T cell receptor beta chains were all read from a single sample in a study of blood T cell repertoires in COVID-19. The table came from immunoSEQ multiplex PCR; TCRdb's copy has only in-frame clones and leaves some out. Among fewer than 200,000 clones listed, approximately 84% were seen once. Sequenced input: peripheral blood. Receptor source: a human donor in a cohort sampled during active COVID-19.

The chain carries TRBV6-5 and TRBJ1-6; 7 positions match TRBD1. V lost 8 bases, J lost 7 bases, and 5 bases stayed unmatched. CDR1 is MNHEY, CDR2 SVGAGI, per germline. CDR3 length: 13 residues. CDR3 protein: CASGRDSNSPLHF. CDR3 coding DNA: TGTGCCAGCGGTCGGGACAGCAATTCACCCCTCCACTTT.

V and J are TRBV5-1 and TRBJ2-7; 8 nucleotides align to TRBD1. Per germline, CDR1 SGHRS and CDR2 YFSETQ. Germline trimming cut 4 bases from V and 2 bases from J; bases unmatched to any gene: 5. This CDR3 contains 14 residues. The CDR3 DNA follows: TGCGCCAGCAGCCCCGGACAGGGCGCCTACGAGCAGTACTTC. Its protein product is CASSPGQGAYEQYF.

J is TRBJ2-3 and V is TRBV3-1 (or the pseudogene TRBV3-2); perhaps TRBD2 as D (6 bases). Germline V lookup: CDR1 LGHDT, CDR2 YNNKEL (reference sequence). CDR3 length equals 15 residues. Trimming shortened V by 4 bases and J by 2 bases, and 13 bases separated the two germline ends. This CDR3 reads CASSREGTYTDTQYF. Written as DNA, the CDR3 is TGTGCCAGCAGCCGAGAGGGGACTTACACAGATACGCAGTATTTT.

CDR3 region: CASSRGQGVSYEQYF. The DNA for the CDR3 is TGTGCCAGCAGCCGAGGACAGGGGGTTTCGTACGAGCAGTACTTC. The rearrangement joins TRBV11-1 to TRBJ2-7, with 10 bases that match TRBD1. The junction had 8 bases not matched to a gene; V was cut back by 5 bases and J by 4 bases. This CDR3 has 15 amino acids. The germline V gene has CDR1 SGHAT and CDR2 FQDESV (reference sequence).

The chain recombines TRBV3-1 (or the pseudogene TRBV3-2) with TRBJ1-3, with a weak D call TRBD1 (6 bases). The V gene lost 1 base and the J gene lost 4 bases, with 14 bases spanning the gap. Looked up from germline, CDR1 is LGHDT and CDR2 is YNNKEL (reference sequence). This CDR3 is built from 16 residues. The CDR3 is CASSQATGFFGNTIYF. CDR3 DNA sequence: TGTGCCAGCAGCCAAGCGACAGGCTTCTTCGGAAACACCATATATTTT.